The TCR beta chain described here comes from a study of T cells after yellow fever vaccination. Study-wide findings and caveats: Overall, a small share of clonotypes was seen in both CD4 and CD8 compartments. A weaker secondary response peaked on day 5, the primary on day 15.

A single record per CDR3 protein comes from TCRdb applying MiXCR to the 5' RACE reads. The table shows about 330,000 distinct CDR3 sequences, with roughly 8% occurring only once. This clonotype was recorded a few times. Its specificity is unknown. The germline V gene has CDR1 KGHDR and CDR2 SFDVKD. The CDR3 is 11 residues long. V was shortened by 8 bases and J by 1 base, with 2 bases between the two germline ends. The TCR was taken from a man aged 18-30 years who received the YFV17D yellow fever vaccine. The V call is TRBV24-1, the J call TRBJ1-5; the D is unclear. Material: PBMCs, obtained 45 days after the first yellow fever vaccination. The CDR3 nucleotides read TGTGCCACCATCAGCAATCAGCCCCAGCATTTT. The encoded protein is CATISNQPQHF.